This T cell receptor beta chain derives from a study of early T cells in non-severe SARS-CoV-2 infection. Individual cDNA molecules were tagged with unique molecular identifiers. TCRdb used MiXCR to reprocess the 5' RACE reads, holding one entry per CDR3 protein. The sample lists some 50,000 distinct CDR3 sequences; approximately 10% were seen once. This specimen was whole blood, taken at baseline. This clonotype originated in an adult who was a healthcare worker with PCR-confirmed SARS-CoV-2 infection or an uninfected control (not recorded which).

The CDR3 region has the DNA TGTGCCAGTACACAGCAAGGCATTCAGTACTTC. Its protein product is CASTQQGIQYF. The chain links TRBV19 to TRBJ2-4, with D unclear. The germline V gene encodes CDR1 LNHDA and CDR2 SQIVND (reference sequence). V shed 7 bases and J shed 9 bases, with 10 bases lying between them. This CDR3 comprises 11 residues. Filled out from reference TRBV19 and TRBJ2-4, the complete variable domain reads DGGITQSPKYLFRKEGQNVTLSCEQNLNHDAMYWYRQDPGQGLRLIYYSQIVNDFQKGDIAEGYSVSREKKESFPLTVTSAQKNPTAFYLCASTQQGIQYFGAGTRLSVL.